The clone carrying this TCR beta chain was observed at least ten times. Its antigen is currently unknown. TCRdb re-analysed the reads in MiXCR, keeping a single row per CDR3 protein. The sample has around 110,000 distinct CDR3 sequences, roughly a tenth seen once. This specimen comes from a study of T cell repertoires in cytomegalovirus infection. For the study at large: From public TCR beta signatures came an indication of both CMV infection and matching HLA type. Points from the study as a whole: CMV-specific TCR beta clonotypes restricted by HLA-C were the ones dominating the ex vivo response. Individuals carrying CMV plus the relevant HLA were identified by cumulative frequency of public TCR beta families.

This CDR3 has 18 residues. CDR1 and CDR2 from the germline V gene are SGHTA and FQGNSA. V lost 4 bases and J lost 8; bases outside the gene matches: 16. The sequencing input was PBMCs, sequenced either directly or after in vitro stimulation (not recorded which). The sequence was collected from a human donor in good health (CMV status not recorded). Some clones in this sample may be carry-over from other donors' samples. J is TRBJ2-1 and V is TRBV7-2; 11 bases line up with TRBD2. The CDR3 DNA reads TGTGCCAGCAGCTCCGAGGGACTAGCGGCTCCTGTGGGGGATGAGCAGTTCTTC. Protein product: CASSSEGLAAPVGDEQFF. Variable domain in full (rest from reference TRBV7-2 and TRBJ2-1): GAGVSQSPSNKVTEKGKDVELRCDPISGHTALYWYRQSLGQGLEFLIYFQGNSAPDKSGLPSDRFSAERTGGSVSTLTIQRTQQEDSAVYLCASSSEGLAAPVGDEQFFGPGTRLTVL.